Listed here is a single T cell receptor beta chain. The antigen it recognizes is unknown. Nothing much larger sits one base from this clone, and base qualities are not available. This entry comes from a study of graft-versus-host responses after intestinal transplantation (TCRdb year 2021). Describing the broader study: Multivisceral, liver-intestinal, or isolated intestinal transplants were received by the recipients. Every recipient was given anti-thymocyte globulin induction, followed by approximately 3 years of maintenance tacrolimus and steroids. Graft-versus-host and host-versus-graft alloreactive T cell clones were tracked in the graft, circulation and bone marrow after intestinal transplantation using bulk TCR-beta CDR3 sequencing. To identify alloreactive clones, pre-transplant mixed lymphocyte reaction products were sequenced and compared with unstimulated pre-transplant donor and recipient T cells. A cohort of about two dozen intestinal transplant recipients, including one retransplant, was enrolled, and 3 patients lacking pretransplant specimens were excluded. Donor T cell macrochimerism was defined as a peak of at least 4% donor T cells among recipient peripheral blood mononuclear cells. Samples from a few later patients were sequenced in-house on an Illumina MiSeq with MiXCR processing rather than by the commercial service. Points the paper makes about the study in general: GvH clones were detected in recipient bone marrow, and some appeared earlier in ileal mucosa or blood, consistent with an intestinal mucosal origin. Peak levels of circulating GvH clones were associated with declines in HvG clones early after transplant. Patients with donor T cell macrochimerism had high GvH to HvG T cell clonal ratios in their allografts. The conclusions were limited by the relatively low number and heterogeneity of the intestinal transplant patients.

The junction carries 23 bases between V and J, which are trimmed by 6 bases and 5 bases respectively. Via the germline V gene, CDR1 is MGHDK and CDR2 SYGVNS. The CDR3 contains 16 residues, cysteine and phenylalanine counted. Of the read, only the CDR3 DNA is kept; its 48 bases are in frame from base 1. The library was made by the immunoSEQ multiplex PCR assay. In most patients, genomic DNA was isolated using the Qiagen DNeasy Blood and Tissue Kit and sent frozen to Adaptive Biotechnologies for TCR sequencing. High-throughput TCR-beta CDR3 sequencing of genomic DNA from most patients was performed by Adaptive Biotechnologies. Under the source paper's analysis protocol: Adaptive's ImmunoSEQ software supplied the TCR sequencing data for approximately 18 patients, while MiXCR and VDJtools were used to process a few other patients. To correct CD4 versus CD8 sorting errors, any sequence found in both subsets at a frequency ratio below 5:1 was removed. CDR3 nucleotide sequences shared by donor and recipient were removed because the origin of these sequences could not be assigned. Alloreactive clones required at least 2-fold expansion over unstimulated cells and minimum CFSE-low frequency of 0.002% (template counts) or 0.001% (read counts). Mappable clones were those detected in sequenced pre-transplant spleen, lymph node, or MLR CFSE-low populations of the donor or recipient. The cumulative frequency of alloreactive clones was calculated as a percentage of all sequences, weighted by copy number. TCRdb provides this immuneACCESS table in a form limited to in-frame rearrangements. Some clones are lacking; in checked studies, under half of them reflect an unresolved V gene, and why the rest are absent is not known. D and trimming come from the DNA, and the V and J calls and clone size come from that table. The sample table contains 130,000 or so clones; only one count was recorded for around 90% of them. The top ten constitute about 0.19% of the sample.

The label giving this sample's time point can be read as: cells obtained before transplantation from donor or recipient. CD3+CD4+ and CD3+CD8+ populations were FACS-sorted from unstimulated pre-transplant donor and recipient cells taken from spleen or lymph nodes. Sequencing was performed on unstimulated CD4+ T cells sorted from spleen or lymph node cells, taken before intestinal transplant. In this chain, TRBV25-1 is recombined with TRBJ2-7; the D element might be TRBD1 or TRBD2, as each aligns at 7 bases. This sequence originates from a human donor who received an intestinal transplant. The DNA reads as follows: TGTGCCAGCAGCGGGGTCAGGGGGGGCATCTACGACGAGCAGTACTTC. The resulting protein is CASSGVRGGIYDEQYF.